The entry below gives a single T cell receptor (beta chain) sequence along with its context. Clones were sequenced by immunoSEQ multiplex PCR, and TCRdb holds only the in-frame ones, with some missing. This table holds about 81,000 clones, 96% found once. The data belong to a study of technical replicates of blood from a handful of donors. Germline V lookup: CDR1 SGHRS, CDR2 YFSETQ. V lost 0 bases to trimming and J lost 0 bases; unmatched junction nucleotides: 9. This CDR3 is 19 amino acids long. This chain links TRBV5-1 with TRBJ2-6; 7 nucleotides line up with TRBD1. The origin of this receptor is a human donor in good health. The specimen sequenced was T cells isolated from PBMCs. The CDR3 DNA reads as TGCGCCAGCAGCTTGGGATACAGGGGAAGTACCTCTGGGGCCAACGTCCTGACTTTC. Translation gives CASSLGYRGSTSGANVLTF.